The rows below give T cell receptor beta chains drawn from one sample of a study of cytomegalovirus exposure and HLA in healthy donors. Sequencing used immunoSEQ multiplex PCR; TCRdb keeps in-frame clones, though not all of them. The table has around 220,000 clones, 60% to 80% seen once. Input material: PBMCs. Receptors originate from a woman in her 30s in good health and CMV-seronegative. The CDR3 runs from the conserved cysteine through the conserved F or W. D genes are given only for firm matches. Clone sizes are given selectively: once, few, many, or a class where the clone is expanded.

j_call	cdr3_length	clone_size	d_call	v_call	cdr3_aa	cdr3_nt
TRBJ2-5	17	.	.	TRBV7-5	CARSKLGQSGPGETQYF	TGTGCCAGAAGCAAACTGGGACAATCTGGGCCGGGGGAGACCCAGTACTTC
TRBJ2-5	15	.	TRBD2	TRBV9	CASSVGAGAGETQYF	TGTGCCAGCAGCGTCGGAGCGGGGGCGGGAGAGACCCAGTACTTC
TRBJ1-1	15	.	TRBD1	TRBV4-2	CASSWETGIRTEAFF	TGTGCCAGCAGCTGGGAGACAGGGATTCGGACTGAAGCTTTCTTT
TRBJ2-3	16	.	TRBD2	TRBV4-2	CASSQDSGGKGDTQYF	TGTGCCAGCAGCCAGGATAGCGGGGGGAAAGGAGATACGCAGTATTTT
TRBJ1-3	17	.	.	TRBV19	CASSANGGIYSGNTIYF	TGTGCCAGTAGTGCTAACGGGGGGATCTACTCTGGAAACACCATATATTTT
TRBJ2-1	14	.	TRBD2	TRBV10-3	CAIRGGQGNNEQFF	TGTGCCATCAGGGGAGGGCAGGGTAACAATGAGCAGTTCTTC
TRBJ1-2	16	.	TRBD1	TRBV9	CASSVARDRGGYGYTF	TGTGCCAGCAGCGTAGCCCGGGACAGGGGAGGCTATGGCTACACCTTC
TRBJ2-5	15	few	TRBD2	TRBV19	CASSISSGGWETQYF	TGTGCCAGTAGTATCTCCAGCGGGGGGTGGGAGACCCAGTACTTC
TRBJ1-5	17	.	.	TRBV21-1	CVSSKARGGSCNQPQHF	TGTGTCAGCAGCAAAGCACGGGGGGGGTCATGCAATCAGCCCCAGCATTTT
TRBJ1-5	15	.	.	TRBV7-6	CASSLEQGSNQPQHF	TGTGCCAGCAGCTTAGAACAGGGAAGCAATCAGCCCCAGCATTTT
TRBJ1-2	15	.	TRBD1	TRBV5-8	CASSLRSTGSYGYTF	TGTGCCAGCAGCTTACGATCGACAGGGAGCTATGGCTACACCTTC
TRBJ2-2	16	.	.	TRBV11-3	CASSSYRATNTGELFF	TGTGCCAGCAGCTCTTACAGGGCAACGAACACCGGGGAGCTGTTTTTT
TRBJ2-2	17	once	TRBD1	TRBV19	CASSIATGGADTGELFF	TGTGCCAGTAGTATAGCTACAGGGGGCGCGGACACCGGGGAGCTGTTTTTT
TRBJ2-1	16	once	.	TRBV5-1	CASGNMKGEIYNEQFF	TGCGCCAGCGGCAATATGAAGGGAGAAATCTACAATGAGCAGTTCTTC
TRBJ2-7	18	.	TRBD2	TRBV2	CASSDPAGGPPSSYEQYF	TGTGCCAGCAGTGACCCAGCGGGAGGGCCGCCTAGCTCCTACGAGCAGTACTTC
TRBJ1-1	14	.	TRBD1	TRBV6-1	CASSLTGVSAEAFF	TGTGCCAGCAGCTTGACAGGGGTAAGCGCTGAAGCTTTCTTT
TRBJ1-1	13	.	.	TRBV7-7	CASSPDPGTEAFF	TGTGCTAGCAGCCCAGATCCGGGGACTGAAGCTTTCTTT
TRBJ2-7	18	.	.	TRBV11-3	CASSLAREGRYGTYEQYF	TGTGCCAGCAGCTTAGCTCGTGAGGGCAGGTATGGAACCTACGAGCAGTACTTC
TRBJ2-2	15	.	TRBD2	TRBV7-9	CASSSSGGNTGELFF	TGTGCCAGCAGCTCCTCGGGGGGTAACACCGGGGAGCTGTTTTTT
TRBJ2-1	15	.	TRBD2	TRBV7-9	CASSPTSGGYNEQFF	TGTGCCAGCAGCCCCACTAGCGGGGGGTACAATGAGCAGTTCTTC
TRBJ2-7	15	.	.	TRBV6-1	CASSIASGGSDEQYF	TGTGCCAGCAGTATCGCCTCGGGGGGCAGCGACGAGCAGTACTTC
TRBJ1-3	14	many	.	TRBV4-1	CASSLLFEGNTIYF	TGCGCCAGCAGCCTACTTTTCGAAGGAAACACCATATATTTT
TRBJ2-7	15	.	.	TRBV2	CASSVGQRLGAEQYF	TGTGCCAGCAGTGTTGGACAGCGGTTAGGGGCCGAGCAGTACTTC
TRBJ1-5	13	.	.	TRBV6-5	CASRRGGNQPQHF	TGTGCCAGCAGAAGAGGGGGTAATCAGCCCCAGCATTTT
TRBJ1-2	13	.	.	TRBV30	CAWSMAANYGYTF	TGTGCCTGGAGTATGGCAGCGAACTATGGCTACACCTTC
TRBJ2-3	16	few	.	TRBV14	CASSQDAGISTDTQYF	TGTGCCAGCAGCCAAGACGCGGGGATAAGCACAGATACGCAGTATTTT
TRBJ1-3	15	once	TRBD1	TRBV9	CASSVDVDRGDTIYF	TGTGCCAGCAGCGTAGACGTGGACAGGGGGGACACCATATATTTT
TRBJ1-1	14	.	TRBD1	TRBV27	CASSTSDREAEAFF	TGTGCCAGCAGTACCTCGGACAGGGAGGCTGAAGCTTTCTTT
TRBJ2-1	16	.	TRBD2	TRBV7-3	CASSSTSGREGNEQFF	TGTGCCAGCAGTTCGACTAGCGGGAGGGAAGGCAATGAGCAGTTCTTC
TRBJ1-1	14	.	.	TRBV29-1	CSVFFTGSGTEAFF	TGCAGCGTTTTCTTCACAGGGTCGGGGACTGAAGCTTTCTTT
TRBJ1-2	15	.	.	TRBV6-1	CASSEMARGDYGYTF	TGTGCCAGCAGTGAAATGGCACGGGGTGACTATGGCTACACCTTC
TRBJ1-6	16	few	TRBD1	TRBV11-3	CASSGDRANLNSPLHF	TGTGCCAGCAGCGGGGACAGGGCCAATTTAAATTCACCCCTCCACTTT
TRBJ1-5	13	.	TRBD1	TRBV18	CASSQGTDQPQHF	TGTGCCAGCTCACAAGGGACAGATCAGCCCCAGCATTTT
TRBJ2-1	17	.	TRBD2	TRBV7-9	CASSLGLELAGNNEQFF	TGTGCCAGCAGCTTAGGGCTTGAGCTAGCGGGAAACAATGAGCAGTTCTTC
TRBJ2-6	15	.	.	TRBV7-3	CASSPGSFGANVLTF	TGTGCCAGCAGCCCCGGGAGTTTTGGGGCCAACGTCCTGACTTTC
TRBJ1-4	16	.	.	TRBV7-8	CASSLGEGRPNEKLFF	TGTGCCAGCAGCCTCGGGGAGGGGCGGCCTAATGAAAAACTGTTTTTT
TRBJ1-1	14	few	.	TRBV12-5	CASAQGRQNTEAFF	TGTGCTAGTGCCCAAGGGAGGCAGAACACTGAAGCTTTCTTT
TRBJ2-7	12	.	.	TRBV28	CASSLRGYEQYF	TGTGCCAGCAGTCTGCGAGGGTACGAGCAGTACTTC
TRBJ1-2	13	.	TRBD1	TRBV10-3	CASRQGFLYGYTF	TGTGCCTCGCGACAGGGGTTTCTCTATGGCTACACCTTC
TRBJ2-1	16	.	.	TRBV25-1	CASSELLSGSYNEQFF	TGTGCCAGCAGTGAATTGTTGTCAGGGTCCTACAATGAGCAGTTCTTC
TRBJ2-6	14	.	.	TRBV28	CASNSYSGANVLTF	TGTGCCAGCAACTCGTACTCTGGGGCCAACGTCCTGACTTTC
TRBJ2-2	13	once	.	TRBV6-1	CASSLRGTGELFF	TGTGCCAGCAGCCTCCGCGGCACCGGGGAGCTGTTTTTT